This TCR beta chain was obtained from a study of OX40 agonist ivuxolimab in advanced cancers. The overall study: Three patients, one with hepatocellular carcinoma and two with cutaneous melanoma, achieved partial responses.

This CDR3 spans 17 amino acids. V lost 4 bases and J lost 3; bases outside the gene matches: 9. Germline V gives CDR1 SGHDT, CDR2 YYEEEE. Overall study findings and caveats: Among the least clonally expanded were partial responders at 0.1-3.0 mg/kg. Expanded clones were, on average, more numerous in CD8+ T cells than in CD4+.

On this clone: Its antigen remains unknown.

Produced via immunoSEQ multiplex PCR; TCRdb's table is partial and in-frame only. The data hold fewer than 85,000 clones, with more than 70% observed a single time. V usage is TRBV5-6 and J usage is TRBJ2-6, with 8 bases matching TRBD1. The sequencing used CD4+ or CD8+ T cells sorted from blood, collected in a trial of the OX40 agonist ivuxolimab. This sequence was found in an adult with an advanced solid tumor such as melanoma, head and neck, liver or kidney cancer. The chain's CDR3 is CASSARDRLDGANVLTF. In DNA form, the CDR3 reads TGTGCCAGCAGCGCCCGGGACAGGCTAGATGGGGCCAACGTCCTGACTTTC.